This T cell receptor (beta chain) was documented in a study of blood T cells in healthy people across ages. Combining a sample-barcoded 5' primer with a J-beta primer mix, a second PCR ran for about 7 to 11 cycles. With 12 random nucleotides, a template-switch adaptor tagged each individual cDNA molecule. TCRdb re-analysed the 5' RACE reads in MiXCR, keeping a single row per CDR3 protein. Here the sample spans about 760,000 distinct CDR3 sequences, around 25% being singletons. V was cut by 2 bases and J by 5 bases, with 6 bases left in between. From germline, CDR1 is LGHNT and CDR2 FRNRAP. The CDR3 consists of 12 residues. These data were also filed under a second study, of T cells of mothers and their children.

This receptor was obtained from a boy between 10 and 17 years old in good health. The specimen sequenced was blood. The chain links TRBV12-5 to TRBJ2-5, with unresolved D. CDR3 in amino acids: CASGLTSETQYF. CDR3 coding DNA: TGTGCTAGTGGTTTGACCAGCGAGACCCAGTACTTC. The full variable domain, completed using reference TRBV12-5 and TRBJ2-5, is DARVTQTPRHKVTEMGQEVTMRCQPILGHNTVFWYRQTMMQGLELLAYFRNRAPLDDSGMPKDRFSAEMPDATLATLKIQPSEPRDSAVYFCASGLTSETQYFGPGTRLLVL.